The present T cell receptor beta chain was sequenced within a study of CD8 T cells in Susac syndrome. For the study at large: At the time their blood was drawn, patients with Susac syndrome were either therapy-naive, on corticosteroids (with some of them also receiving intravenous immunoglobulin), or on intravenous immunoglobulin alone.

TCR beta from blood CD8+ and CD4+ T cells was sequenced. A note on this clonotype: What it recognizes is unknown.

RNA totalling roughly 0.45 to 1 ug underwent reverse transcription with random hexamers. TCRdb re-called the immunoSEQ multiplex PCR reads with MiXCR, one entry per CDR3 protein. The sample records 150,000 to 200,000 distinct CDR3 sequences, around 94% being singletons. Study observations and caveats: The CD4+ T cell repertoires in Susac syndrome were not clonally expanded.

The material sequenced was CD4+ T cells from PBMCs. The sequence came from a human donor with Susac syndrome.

This CDR3 is CASSFSGDGGELFF. CDR3 nucleotide sequence: TGTGCCAGCAGTTTCTCCGGGGATGGCGGGGAGCTGTTTTTT. The V gene is TRBV28, the J gene TRBJ2-2; D possibly corresponds to TRBD2 (5 bases). This CDR3 is 14 amino acids long. V was pared by 3 bases and J by 7 bases, with 12 bases between. Germline CDR1 reads MDHEN; CDR2 reads SYDVKM.